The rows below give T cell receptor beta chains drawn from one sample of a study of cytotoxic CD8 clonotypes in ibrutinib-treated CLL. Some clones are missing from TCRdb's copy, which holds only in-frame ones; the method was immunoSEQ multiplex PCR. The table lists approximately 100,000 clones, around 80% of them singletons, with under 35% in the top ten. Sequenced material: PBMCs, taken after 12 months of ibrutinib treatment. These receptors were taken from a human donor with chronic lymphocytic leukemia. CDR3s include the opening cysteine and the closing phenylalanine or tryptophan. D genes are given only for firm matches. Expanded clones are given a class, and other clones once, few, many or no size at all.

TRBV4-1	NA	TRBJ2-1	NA	TGCGCCAGCAGCCAAGATTGGTACAATGAGCAGTTCTTC	CASSQDWYNEQFF
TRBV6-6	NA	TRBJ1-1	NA	TGTGCCACCTTAACAGGGCCTGAAGCTTTCTTT	CATLTGPEAFF
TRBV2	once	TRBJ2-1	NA	TGTGCCAGCAGTCACACAGGGAACAATGAGCAGTTCTTC	CASSHTGNNEQFF
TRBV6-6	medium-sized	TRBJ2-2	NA	TGTGCCAGCGGCACTTACGAGGAGCTGTTTTTT	CASGTYEELFF
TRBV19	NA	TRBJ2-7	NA	TGTGCCAGTAGTCTCAGGGGGGACGAGCAGTACTTC	CASSLRGDEQYF
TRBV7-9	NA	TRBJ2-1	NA	TGTGCCAGCAGGGTGGAAGTGGGCAATGAGCAGTTCTTC	CASRVEVGNEQFF
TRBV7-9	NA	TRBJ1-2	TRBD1	TGTGCCAGCAGCACAGGGGGCGTCTATGGCTACACCTTC	CASSTGGVYGYTF
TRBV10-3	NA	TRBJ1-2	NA	TGTGCCATCTCGACAGACCGCCATGGCTACACCTTC	CAISTDRHGYTF
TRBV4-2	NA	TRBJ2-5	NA	TGTGCCAGCAGCCAGGGGCTTTGGGAGACCCAGTACTTC	CASSQGLWETQYF
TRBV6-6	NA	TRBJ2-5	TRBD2	TGTGCCAGCAGTTACTCTAGCGGGAGGCAAGAGACCCAGTACTTC	CASSYSSGRQETQYF
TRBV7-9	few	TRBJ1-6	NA	TGTGCCAGCATGAAGTGGGGCGACAATTCACCCCTCCACTTT	CASMKWGDNSPLHF
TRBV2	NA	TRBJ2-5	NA	TGTGCCAGCAGTGAAAGGGCAGGACGTGGGTTCGGAGAGACCCAGTACTTC	CASSERAGRGFGETQYF
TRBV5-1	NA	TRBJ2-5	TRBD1	TGCGCCAGCAGCCGGGACAGCTTGCAGAGAGGCCAGTACTTC	CASSRDSLQRGQYF
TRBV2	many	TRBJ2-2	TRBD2	TGTGCCAGCAGTGGTCAGGGAGGGGTCACCGGGGAGCTGTTTTTT	CASSGQGGVTGELFF
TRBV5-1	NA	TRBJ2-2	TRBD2	TGCGCCAGCAGAAAATGGGAGGGGACGACCGGGGAGCTGTTTTTT	CASRKWEGTTGELFF
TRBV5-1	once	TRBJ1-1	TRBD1	TGCGCCAGCAGCGGGGGACAGCTCATGAACACTGAAGCTTTCTTT	CASSGGQLMNTEAFF
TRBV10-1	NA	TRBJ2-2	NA	TGCGCCAGCAGTGAGAACTCTTCGAACACCGGGGAGCTGTTTTTT	CASSENSSNTGELFF